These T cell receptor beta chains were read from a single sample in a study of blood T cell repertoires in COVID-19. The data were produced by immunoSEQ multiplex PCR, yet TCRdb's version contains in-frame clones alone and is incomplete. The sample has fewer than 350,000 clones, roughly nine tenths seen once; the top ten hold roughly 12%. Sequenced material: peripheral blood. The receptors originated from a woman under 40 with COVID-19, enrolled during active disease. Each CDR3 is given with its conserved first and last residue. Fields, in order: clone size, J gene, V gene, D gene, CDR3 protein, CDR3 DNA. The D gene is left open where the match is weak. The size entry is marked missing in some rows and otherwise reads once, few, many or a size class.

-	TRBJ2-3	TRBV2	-	CASSGQGRDTQYF	TGTGCCAGCAGTGGCCAGGGCAGAGATACGCAGTATTTT
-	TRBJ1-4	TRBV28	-	CASSLSYRGKLFF	TGTGCCAGCAGTTTGTCGTACCGGGGAAAACTGTTTTTT
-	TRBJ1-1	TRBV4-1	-	CASSQDLGNTEAFF	TGCGCCAGCAGCCAAGATCTAGGGAACACTGAAGCTTTCTTT
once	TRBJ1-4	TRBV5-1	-	CASSYRATNEKLFF	TGCGCCAGCAGCTACAGGGCAACTAATGAAAAACTGTTTTTT
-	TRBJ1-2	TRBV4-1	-	CASSPSAGETNYGYTF	TGCGCCAGCAGCCCGTCAGCAGGGGAAACTAACTATGGCTACACCTTC
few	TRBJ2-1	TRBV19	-	CASSRSITYYNEQFF	TGTGCCAGTAGTCGGTCAATAACTTACTACAATGAGCAGTTCTTC
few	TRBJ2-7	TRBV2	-	CASSVEYEQYF	TGTGCCTCCTCGGTCGAATACGAGCAGTACTTC
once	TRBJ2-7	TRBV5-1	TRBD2	CASSPMVAGPYEQYF	TGCGCCAGCAGCCCGATGGTAGCGGGGCCCTACGAGCAGTACTTC
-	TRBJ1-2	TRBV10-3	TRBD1	CATYRTGTGYGYTF	TGTGCCACTTACCGGACAGGAACGGGCTATGGCTACACCTTC
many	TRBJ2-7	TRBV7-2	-	CASSFLSYEQYF	TGTGCCAGCAGCTTCCTTTCCTACGAGCAGTACTTC
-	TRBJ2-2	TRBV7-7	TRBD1	CASSLERRGPNTGELFF	TGTGCCAGCAGCTTAGAGCGCAGGGGGCCTAACACCGGGGAGCTGTTTTTT
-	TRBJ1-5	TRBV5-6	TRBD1	CASSSRRQGLPQHF	TGTGCCAGCAGCTCAAGGAGACAGGGGCTCCCCCAGCATTTT
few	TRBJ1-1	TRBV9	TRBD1	CASSHPTGLTEAFF	TGTGCCAGCAGCCACCCGACAGGGTTAACTGAAGCTTTCTTT
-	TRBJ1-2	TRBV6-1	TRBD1	CASSEETGGYGYTF	TGTGCCAGCAGTGAAGAGACAGGGGGCTATGGCTACACCTTC
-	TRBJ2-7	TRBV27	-	CASSLSPRVSSYEQYF	TGTGCCAGCAGTTTATCCCCCAGGGTTTCCTCCTACGAGCAGTACTTC
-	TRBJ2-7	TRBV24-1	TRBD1	CATGAGGLDEQYF	TGTGCCACCGGCGCAGGGGGCTTAGACGAGCAGTACTTC
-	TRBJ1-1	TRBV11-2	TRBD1	CASSHRGHRNTEAFF	TGTGCCAGCAGCCACAGGGGACATAGGAACACTGAAGCTTTCTTT
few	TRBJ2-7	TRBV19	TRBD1	CASSWDRNYEQYF	TGTGCCAGTAGTTGGGACAGGAACTACGAGCAGTACTTC
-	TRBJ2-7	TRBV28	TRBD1	CASSYRGLSYEQYF	TGTGCCAGCAGTTACAGGGGGCTTTCCTACGAGCAGTACTTC
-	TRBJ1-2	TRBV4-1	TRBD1	CASSQVQQGVGYTF	TGCGCCAGCAGCCAAGTCCAACAGGGGGTTGGCTACACCTTC
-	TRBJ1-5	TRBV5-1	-	CASSIGGGSNQPQHF	TGCGCCAGCAGCATTGGTGGAGGGAGCAATCAGCCCCAGCATTTT
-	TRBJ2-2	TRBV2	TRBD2	CASSWTSGGAPNTGELFF	TGTGCCAGCAGTTGGACTAGCGGGGGGGCGCCGAACACCGGGGAGCTGTTTTTT
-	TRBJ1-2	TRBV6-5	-	CASTRSQEHYGYTF	TGTGCCAGCACAAGATCGCAGGAACACTATGGCTACACCTTC
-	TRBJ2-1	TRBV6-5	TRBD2	CASSYSLAGAYNEQFF	TGTGCCAGCAGTTACTCACTAGCGGGGGCCTACAATGAGCAGTTCTTC
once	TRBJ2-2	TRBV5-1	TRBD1	CASSKQGAGSPGELFF	TGCGCCAGCAGCAAACAGGGGGCTGGTTCTCCCGGGGAGCTGTTTTTT
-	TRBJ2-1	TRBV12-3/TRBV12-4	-	CASRPSGGSHPIF	TGTGCCAGCAGGCCTTCGGGGGGCTCACATCCCATCTTC
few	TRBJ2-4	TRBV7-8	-	CASSPGHENLAKNIQYF	TGTGCCAGCAGCCCGGGACACGAGAACTTAGCCAAAAACATTCAGTACTTC
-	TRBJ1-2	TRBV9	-	CASSPFYGEAPGYTF	TGTGCCAGCAGCCCCTTTTATGGGGAGGCGCCTGGCTACACCTTC
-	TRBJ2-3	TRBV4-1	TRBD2	CASSQDQAGGADTQYF	TGCGCCAGCAGCCAAGATCAAGCGGGGGGCGCAGATACGCAGTATTTT
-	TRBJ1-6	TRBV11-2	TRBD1	CASSLAGGYPGSPLHF	TGTGCCAGCAGCTTAGCAGGGGGCTACCCCGGATCACCCCTCCACTTT
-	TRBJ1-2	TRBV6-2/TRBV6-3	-	CASSPWQGEGYTF	TGTGCCAGCAGTCCCTGGCAGGGTGAAGGCTACACCTTC
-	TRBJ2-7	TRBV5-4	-	CASSLNREDEQYF	TGTGCCAGCAGCTTAAACAGGGAAGACGAGCAGTACTTC
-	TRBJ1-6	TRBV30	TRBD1	CAWTNPGQPYNSPLHF	TGTGCCTGGACTAATCCGGGACAGCCGTATAATTCACCCCTCCACTTT
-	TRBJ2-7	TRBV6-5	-	CASSRDPRASEQYF	TGTGCCAGCAGTAGAGACCCCAGGGCTTCCGAGCAGTACTTC